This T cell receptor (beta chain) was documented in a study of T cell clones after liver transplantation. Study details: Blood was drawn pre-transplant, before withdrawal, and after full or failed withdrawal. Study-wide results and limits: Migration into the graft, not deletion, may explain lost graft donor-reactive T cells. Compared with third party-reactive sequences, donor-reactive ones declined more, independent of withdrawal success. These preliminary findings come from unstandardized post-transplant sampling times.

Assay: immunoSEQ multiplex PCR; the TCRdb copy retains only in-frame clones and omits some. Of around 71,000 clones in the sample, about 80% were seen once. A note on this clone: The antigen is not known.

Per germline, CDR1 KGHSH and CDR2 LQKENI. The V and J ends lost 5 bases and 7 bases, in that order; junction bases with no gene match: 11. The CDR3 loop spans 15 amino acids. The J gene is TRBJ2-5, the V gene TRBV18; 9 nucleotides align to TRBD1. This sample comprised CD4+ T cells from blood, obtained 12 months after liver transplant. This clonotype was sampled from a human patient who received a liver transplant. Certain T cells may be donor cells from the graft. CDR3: CASSSGTGRFGTQYF. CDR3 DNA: TGTGCCAGCTCATCCGGGACAGGGAGGTTTGGGACCCAGTACTTC.